The clone carrying this T cell receptor (beta chain) was seen many times. Conversion of TCR transcripts into cDNA relied on 5'RACE template switching, which added a universal primer site and UMIs. One entry per CDR3 protein results from TCRdb running MiXCR on the 5' RACE reads. Of over 300,000 distinct CDR3 sequences in the sample, approximately 4% were seen once. This record comes from a study of T cells after yellow fever vaccination. Overall study: SMART-Seq v4 Ultra Low Input served to prepare low-cell-number fractions.

The CDR3 contains 13 residues. Germline V CDR1 and CDR2: MNHNY, SVGAGI (reference sequence). The trim removed 10 bases at V and 2 bases at J, leaving 3 bases unmatched. The genes are TRBV6-6 and TRBJ2-2; 8 bases align to TRBD1. This TCR came from a man aged 18 to 30 who received the YFV17D yellow fever vaccine. The specimen comprised PBMCs, sampled 5 days after the yellow fever booster vaccination. CDR3: CATGGHNTGELFF. CDR3 sequence (DNA): TGTGCCACAGGGGGCCATAACACCGGGGAGCTGTTTTTT.